This TCR beta chain was sequenced for a study of blood T cell repertoires in COVID-19. Across the study: Specimens from acute and convalescent COVID-19 originated in the United States, Italy and Spain.

Turning to this clone: This CDR3 is also generated by other DNA sequences in the sample.

Germline CDR1 MNHEY, CDR2 SVGAGI. This CDR3 has 14 amino acids. V trimming: 6 bases; J trimming: 0 bases; junction bases outside the gene matches: 0. Per the original methods: Nucleated cell counts were estimated from reference gene primer amplification. The table came from immunoSEQ multiplex PCR; TCRdb's copy has only in-frame clones and leaves some out. Clone size and V and J calls were adopted from that table, with D and trimming inferred from the DNA. The profile shows about 160,000 clones, under 85% of them singletons. The chain employs TRBV6-5 and TRBJ1-5, with 9 bases aligning to TRBD1. The sample consisted of peripheral blood. The receptor was derived from a man in his 60s who had recovered from COVID-19. The CDR3, as DNA: TGTGCCAGCAGGGACAGGGGTAGCAATCAGCCCCAGCATTTT. Translation gives CASRDRGSNQPQHF.